The TCR beta chain described here comes from a study of blood T cell repertoires in COVID-19. Looking at the study overall: PBMCs, B-cell-depleted T cells, or T cells provided the cDNA or gDNA that made up the material.

The protocol was immunoSEQ multiplex PCR, while the TCRdb copy is restricted to in-frame clones and leaves out a portion. The sample has approximately 300,000 clones; 70% to 90% are singletons. The CDR3 sequence is 16 residues long. CDR1 is LGHNA and CDR2 is YSLEER in the germline V gene. Trimming removed 3 bases at V and 2 bases at J, with 14 bases between. This TCR was sampled from a woman in her 30s who had recovered from COVID-19. V usage is TRBV4-3 and J usage is TRBJ1-3, with D possibly TRBD1 on 5 matching bases. Sequenced sample: PBMCs or T cells enriched from blood (not recorded which). CDR3 protein: CASSHPPGGAGNTIYF. CDR3 sequence (DNA): TGCGCCAGCAGCCACCCACCGGGGGGGGCTGGAAACACCATATATTTT.